This T cell receptor (beta chain) emerged from a study of persistence of HIV-infected CD4 T cells. Stimulation used approximately 9.1 ug/mL lysate from CMV-infected fibroblasts. CD40L/CD69 double-negative CD45RO-high memory CD4+ T cells were collected. General study findings and limits: TCRbeta richness was lower in CMV- and Gag-responding cells than in anti-CD3/anti-CD28-responding cells.

A word on this clone: Antigen specificity is unknown.

This was the immunoSEQ version 4 assay in survey mode. TCRdb keeps only in-frame clones here, not all; method: immunoSEQ multiplex PCR. The data contain fewer than 40,000 clones, roughly 82% of them singletons. This sequence was found in an adult man with HIV who was CMV-seropositive. Sequences were derived from CD4+ T cells sorted from PBMCs after approximately 19-hour stimulation, sampled from a patient who received antiretroviral therapy.

The CDR3 nucleotides are TGTGCCTGGAGTGTAGGTTCCGTAGATGGCTACACCTTC. Its protein is CAWSVGSVDGYTF. The chain joins TRBV30 to TRBJ1-2, with D hard to call. The CDR3 has 13 residues. Deletions cut 0 bases from V and 6 bases from J, with 11 bases between. In germline, CDR1 is GTSNPN, CDR2 SVGIG (reference sequence).